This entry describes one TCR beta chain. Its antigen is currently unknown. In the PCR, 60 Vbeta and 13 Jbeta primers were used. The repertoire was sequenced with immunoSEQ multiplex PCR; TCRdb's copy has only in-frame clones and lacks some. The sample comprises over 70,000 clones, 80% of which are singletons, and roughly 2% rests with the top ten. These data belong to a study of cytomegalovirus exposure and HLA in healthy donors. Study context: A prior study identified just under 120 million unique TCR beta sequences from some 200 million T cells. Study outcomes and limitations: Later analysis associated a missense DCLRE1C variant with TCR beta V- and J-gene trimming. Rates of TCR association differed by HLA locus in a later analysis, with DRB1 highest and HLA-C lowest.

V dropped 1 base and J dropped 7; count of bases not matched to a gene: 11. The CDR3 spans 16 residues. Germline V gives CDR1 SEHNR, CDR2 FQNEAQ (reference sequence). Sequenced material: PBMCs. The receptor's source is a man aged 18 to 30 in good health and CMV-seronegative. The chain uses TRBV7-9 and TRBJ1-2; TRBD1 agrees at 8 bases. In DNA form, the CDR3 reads TGTGCCAGCAGCTTAGTTCAGGGGGCGCCGATCTTTGGCTACACCTTC. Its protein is CASSLVQGAPIFGYTF.